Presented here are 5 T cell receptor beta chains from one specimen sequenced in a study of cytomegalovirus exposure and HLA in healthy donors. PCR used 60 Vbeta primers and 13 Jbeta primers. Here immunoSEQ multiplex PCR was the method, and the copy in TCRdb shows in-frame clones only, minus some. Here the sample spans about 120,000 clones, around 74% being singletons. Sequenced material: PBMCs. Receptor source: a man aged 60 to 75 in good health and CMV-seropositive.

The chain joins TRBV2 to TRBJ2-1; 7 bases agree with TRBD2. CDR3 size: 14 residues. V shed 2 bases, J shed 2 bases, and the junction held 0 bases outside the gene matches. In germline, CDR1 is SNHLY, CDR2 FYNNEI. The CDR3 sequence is CASSELAAYNEQFF. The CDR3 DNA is TGTGCCAGCAGTGAACTAGCGGCCTACAATGAGCAGTTCTTC.

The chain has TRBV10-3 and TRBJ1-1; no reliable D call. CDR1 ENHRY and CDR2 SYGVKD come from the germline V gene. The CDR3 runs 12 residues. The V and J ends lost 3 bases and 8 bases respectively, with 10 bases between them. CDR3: CAISDNSGEAFF. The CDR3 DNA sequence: TGTGCCATCAGTGACAACAGTGGCGAAGCTTTCTTT.

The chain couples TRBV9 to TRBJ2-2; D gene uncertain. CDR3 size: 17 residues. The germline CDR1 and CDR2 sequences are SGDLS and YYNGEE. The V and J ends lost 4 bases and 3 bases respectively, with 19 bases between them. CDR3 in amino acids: CASSTPIRVFDTGELFF. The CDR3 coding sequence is TGTGCCAGCAGCACCCCTATACGGGTTTTCGACACCGGGGAGCTGTTTTTT. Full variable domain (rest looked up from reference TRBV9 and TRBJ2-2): DSGVTQTPKHLITATGQRVTLRCSPRSGDLSVYWYQQSLDQGLQFLIQYYNGEERAKGNILERFSAQQFPDLHSELNLSSLELGDSALYFCASSTPIRVFDTGELFFGEGSRLTVL.

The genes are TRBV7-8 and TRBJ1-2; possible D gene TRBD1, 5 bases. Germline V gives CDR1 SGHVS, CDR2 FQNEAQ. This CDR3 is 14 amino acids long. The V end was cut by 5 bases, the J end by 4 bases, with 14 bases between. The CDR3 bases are TGTGCCAGCAGCGTAGTAGGGGCGAGCTATGGCTACACCTTC. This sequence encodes CASSVVGASYGYTF.

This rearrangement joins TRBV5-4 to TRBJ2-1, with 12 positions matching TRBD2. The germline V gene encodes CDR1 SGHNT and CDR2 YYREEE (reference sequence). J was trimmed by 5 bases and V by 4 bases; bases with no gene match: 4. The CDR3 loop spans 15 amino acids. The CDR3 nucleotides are TGTGCCAGCAGCCCGACTAGCGGGGGAGACAATGAGCAGTTCTTC. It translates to CASSPTSGGDNEQFF.